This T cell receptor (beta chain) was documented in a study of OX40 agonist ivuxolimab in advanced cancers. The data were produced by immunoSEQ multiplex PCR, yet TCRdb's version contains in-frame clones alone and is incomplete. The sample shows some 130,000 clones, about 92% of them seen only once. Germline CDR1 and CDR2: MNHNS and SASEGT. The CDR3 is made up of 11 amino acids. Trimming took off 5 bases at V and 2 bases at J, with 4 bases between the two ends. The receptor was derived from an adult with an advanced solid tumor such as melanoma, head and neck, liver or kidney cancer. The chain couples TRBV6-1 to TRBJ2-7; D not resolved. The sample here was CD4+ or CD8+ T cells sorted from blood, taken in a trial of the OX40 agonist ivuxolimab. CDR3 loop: CASSQTYEQYF. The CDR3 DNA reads TGTGCCAGCAGTCAAACCTACGAGCAGTACTTC.